This T cell receptor beta chain was obtained from a study of T-cell memory formation after mild COVID-19. TCRdb processed the 5' RACE reads anew with MiXCR; each CDR3 protein has one entry. In the table there are around 130,000 distinct CDR3 sequences, 14% of which are singletons. The TCR comes from an adult woman who had mild COVID-19 (a few samples of this study predate the infection). Cell type and time point are not known. Source material: PBMCs or a T cell subset sorted from them (not recorded which).

The CDR3 DNA reads as TGCAGCGTTGGTTCCCCCCCGGAAGAGGGGAGCACAGATACGCAGTATTTT. This gives the protein CSVGSPPEEGSTDTQYF. The rearrangement joins TRBV29-1 to TRBJ2-3; D is tentatively TRBD1 or TRBD2 (5 bases each). Germline V gene sequence: CDR1 SQVTM, CDR2 ANQGSEA. This CDR3 has 17 residues. V lost 4 bases and J 0 bases, leaving 20 bases between the germline ends.